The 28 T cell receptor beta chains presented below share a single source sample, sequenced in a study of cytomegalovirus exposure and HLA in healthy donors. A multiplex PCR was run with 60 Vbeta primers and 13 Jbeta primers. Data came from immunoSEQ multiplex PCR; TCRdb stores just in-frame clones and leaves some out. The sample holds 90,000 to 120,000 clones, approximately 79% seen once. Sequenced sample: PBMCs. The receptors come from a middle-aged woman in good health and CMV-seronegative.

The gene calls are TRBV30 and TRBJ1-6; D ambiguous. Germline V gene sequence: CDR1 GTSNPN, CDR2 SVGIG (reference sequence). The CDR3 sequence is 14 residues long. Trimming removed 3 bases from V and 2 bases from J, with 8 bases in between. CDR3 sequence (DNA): TGTGCCTGGAGCTCTCCGGCCTATAATTCACCCCTCCACTTT. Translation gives CAWSSPAYNSPLHF.

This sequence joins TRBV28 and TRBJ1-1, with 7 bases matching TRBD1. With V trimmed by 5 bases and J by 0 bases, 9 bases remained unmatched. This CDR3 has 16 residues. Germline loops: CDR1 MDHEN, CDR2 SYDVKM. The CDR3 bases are TGTGCCAGCAGTCCAGGGACAGAAGGAATGAACACTGAAGCTTTCTTT. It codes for CASSPGTEGMNTEAFF.

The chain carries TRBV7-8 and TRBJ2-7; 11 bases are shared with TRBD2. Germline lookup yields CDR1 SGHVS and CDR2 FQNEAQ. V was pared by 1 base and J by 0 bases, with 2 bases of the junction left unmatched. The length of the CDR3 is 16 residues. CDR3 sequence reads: CASSLEGTSGSYEQYF. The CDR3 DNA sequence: TGTGCCAGCAGCTTAGAAGGGACTAGCGGCTCCTACGAGCAGTACTTC.

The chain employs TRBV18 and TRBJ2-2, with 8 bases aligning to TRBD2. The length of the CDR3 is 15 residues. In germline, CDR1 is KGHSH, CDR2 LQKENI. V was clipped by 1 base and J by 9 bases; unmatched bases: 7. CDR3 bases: TGTGCCAGCTCACCACGTGGGACTAGGCAACGGGAGCTGTTTTTT. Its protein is CASSPRGTRQRELFF.

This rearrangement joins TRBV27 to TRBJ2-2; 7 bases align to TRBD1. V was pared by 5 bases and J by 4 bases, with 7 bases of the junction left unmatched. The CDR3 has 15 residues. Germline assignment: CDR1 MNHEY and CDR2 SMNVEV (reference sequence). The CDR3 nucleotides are TGTGCCAGCAGTGTACAGGGGACGGGCACCGGGGAGCTGTTTTTT. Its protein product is CASSVQGTGTGELFF.

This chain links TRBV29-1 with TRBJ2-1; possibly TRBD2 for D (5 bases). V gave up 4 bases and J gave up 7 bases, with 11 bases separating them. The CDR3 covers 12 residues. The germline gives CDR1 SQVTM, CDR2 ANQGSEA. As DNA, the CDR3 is TGCAGCGTTGTTGGGCCGGGGAATGAGCAGTTCTTC. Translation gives CSVVGPGNEQFF.

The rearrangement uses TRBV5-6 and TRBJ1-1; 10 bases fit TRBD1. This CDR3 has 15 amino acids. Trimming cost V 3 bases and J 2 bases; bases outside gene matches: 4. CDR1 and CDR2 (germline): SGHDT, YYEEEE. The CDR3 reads CASSWGTGDNTEAFF. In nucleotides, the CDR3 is TGTGCCAGCAGCTGGGGGACAGGGGATAACACTGAAGCTTTCTTT. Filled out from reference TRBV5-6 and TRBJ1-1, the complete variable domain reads DAGVTQSPTHLIKTRGQQVTLRCSPKSGHDTVSWYQQALGQGPQFIFQYYEEEERQRGNFPDRFSGHQFPNYSSELNVNALLLGDSALYLCASSWGTGDNTEAFFGQGTRLTVV.

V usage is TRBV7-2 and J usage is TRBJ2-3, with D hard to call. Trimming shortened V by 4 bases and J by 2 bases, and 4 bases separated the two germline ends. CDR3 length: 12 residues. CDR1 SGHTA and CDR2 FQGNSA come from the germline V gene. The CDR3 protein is CASSSYTDTQYF. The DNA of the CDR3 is TGTGCCAGCAGCTCGTACACAGATACGCAGTATTTT.

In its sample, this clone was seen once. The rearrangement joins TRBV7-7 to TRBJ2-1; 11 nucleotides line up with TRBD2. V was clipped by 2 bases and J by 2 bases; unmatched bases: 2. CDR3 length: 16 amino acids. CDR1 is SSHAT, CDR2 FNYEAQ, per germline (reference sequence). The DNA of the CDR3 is TGTGCCAGCAGCTTATCTAGCGGGGGGACCTACAATGAGCAGTTCTTC. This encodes CASSLSSGGTYNEQFF.

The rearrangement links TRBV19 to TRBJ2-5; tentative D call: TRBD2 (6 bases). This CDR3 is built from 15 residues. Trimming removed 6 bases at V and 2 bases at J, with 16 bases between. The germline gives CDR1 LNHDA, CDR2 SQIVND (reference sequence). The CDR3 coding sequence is TGTGCCAGTAGCCCCACCCGGGACTTTCAAGAGACCCAGTACTTC. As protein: CASSPTRDFQETQYF.

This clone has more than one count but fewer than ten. The CDR3 bases are TGTGCCAGCAGTGGCCCAGGGCAGCTTCTGAACACTGAAGCTTTCTTT. It specifies CASSGPGQLLNTEAFF. The chain couples TRBV25-1 to TRBJ1-1; perhaps TRBD1 as D (5 bases). Between the trimmed V and J ends, which lost 4 bases and 0 bases, there was a span of 15 bases. There are 16 residues in the CDR3. Germline V gene data show CDR1 as MGHDK and CDR2 as SYGVNS.

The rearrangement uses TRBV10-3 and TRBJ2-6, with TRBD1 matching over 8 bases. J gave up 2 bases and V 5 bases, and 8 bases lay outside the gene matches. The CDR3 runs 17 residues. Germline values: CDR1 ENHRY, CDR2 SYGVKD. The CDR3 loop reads CAISRQGREAGANVLTF. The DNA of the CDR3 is TGTGCCATCAGTAGACAGGGGCGCGAGGCTGGGGCCAACGTCCTGACTTTC.

The CDR3 DNA reads as TGTGCTAGTACAGGGCTCCGTGGGCAGTTCTTC. Amino acids: CASTGLRGQFF. The V gene is TRBV12-5, the J gene TRBJ2-1; tentative D call: TRBD1 (6 bases). CDR3 length: 11 residues. CDR1 is LGHNT, CDR2 FRNRAP, per germline. Trimming pared 8 bases from V and 12 bases from J, leaving 14 bases between.

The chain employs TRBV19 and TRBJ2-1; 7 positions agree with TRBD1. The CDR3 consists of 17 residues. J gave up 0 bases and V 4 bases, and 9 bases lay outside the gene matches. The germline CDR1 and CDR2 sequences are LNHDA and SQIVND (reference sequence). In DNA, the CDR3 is TGTGCCAGTAGTACACGGACAGGAATACGCTCCTACAATGAGCAGTTCTTC. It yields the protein CASSTRTGIRSYNEQFF. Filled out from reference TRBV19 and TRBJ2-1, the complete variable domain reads DGGITQSPKYLFRKEGQNVTLSCEQNLNHDAMYWYRQDPGQGLRLIYYSQIVNDFQKGDIAEGYSVSREKKESFPLTVTSAQKNPTAFYLCASSTRTGIRSYNEQFFGPGTRLTVL.

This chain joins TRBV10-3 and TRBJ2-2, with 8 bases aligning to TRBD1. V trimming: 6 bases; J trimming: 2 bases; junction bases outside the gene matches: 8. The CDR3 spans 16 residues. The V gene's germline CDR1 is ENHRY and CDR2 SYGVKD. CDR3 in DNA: TGTGCCATCAGGCCCGGACAGGGCGGAAACACCGGGGAGCTGTTTTTT. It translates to CAIRPGQGGNTGELFF.

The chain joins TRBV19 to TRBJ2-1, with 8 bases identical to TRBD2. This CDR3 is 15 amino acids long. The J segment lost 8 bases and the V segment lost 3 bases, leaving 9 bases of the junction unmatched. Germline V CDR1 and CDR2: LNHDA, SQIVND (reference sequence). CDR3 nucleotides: TGTGCCAGTAGTATTAAGCGGGGGAGGCGGGATGAGCAGTTCTTC. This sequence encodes CASSIKRGRRDEQFF.

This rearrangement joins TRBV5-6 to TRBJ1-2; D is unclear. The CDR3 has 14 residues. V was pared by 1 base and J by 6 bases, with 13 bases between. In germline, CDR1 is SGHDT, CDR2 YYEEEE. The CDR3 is CASSLTPRGDGYTF. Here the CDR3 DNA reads TGTGCCAGCAGCTTGACCCCCAGAGGCGATGGCTACACCTTC.

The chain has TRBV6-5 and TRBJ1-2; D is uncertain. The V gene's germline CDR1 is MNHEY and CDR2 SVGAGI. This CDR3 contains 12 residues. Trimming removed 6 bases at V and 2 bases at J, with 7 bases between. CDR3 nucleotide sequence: TGTGCCAGCAGGACAAGGAACTATGGCTACACCTTC. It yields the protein CASRTRNYGYTF.

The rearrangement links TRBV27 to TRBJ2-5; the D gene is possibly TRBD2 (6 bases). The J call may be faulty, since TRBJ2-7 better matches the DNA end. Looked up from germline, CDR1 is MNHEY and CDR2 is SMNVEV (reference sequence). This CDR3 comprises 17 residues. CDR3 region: CASSANFGTAEGYEQYF. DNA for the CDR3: TGTGCCAGCAGTGCAAACTTCGGGACGGCGGAGGGTTACGAGCAGTACTTC.

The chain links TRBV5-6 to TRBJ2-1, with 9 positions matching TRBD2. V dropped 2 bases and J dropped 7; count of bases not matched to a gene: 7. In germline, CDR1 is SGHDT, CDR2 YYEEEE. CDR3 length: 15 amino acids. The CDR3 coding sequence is TGTGCCAGCAGCTTTGGTAGCGGGAGTGGGAATGAGCAGTTCTTC. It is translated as CASSFGSGSGNEQFF.

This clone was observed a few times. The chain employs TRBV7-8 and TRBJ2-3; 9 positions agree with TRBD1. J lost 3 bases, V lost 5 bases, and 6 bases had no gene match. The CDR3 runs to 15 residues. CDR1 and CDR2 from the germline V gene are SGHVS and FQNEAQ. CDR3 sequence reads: CASSPKDRGTDTQYF. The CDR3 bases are TGTGCCAGCAGCCCGAAGGACAGGGGAACAGATACGCAGTATTTT.

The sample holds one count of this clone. The CDR3 is CASSQGRTSDPYEQYF. The CDR3 DNA reads as TGCGCCAGCAGCCAAGGCCGGACTAGCGACCCCTACGAGCAGTACTTC. The chain links TRBV4-3 to TRBJ2-7, with 9 nucleotides matching TRBD2. This CDR3 spans 16 amino acids. Germline V gene data show CDR1 as LGHNA and CDR2 as YSLEER. V shed 1 base, J shed 2 bases, and the junction held 6 bases outside the gene matches.

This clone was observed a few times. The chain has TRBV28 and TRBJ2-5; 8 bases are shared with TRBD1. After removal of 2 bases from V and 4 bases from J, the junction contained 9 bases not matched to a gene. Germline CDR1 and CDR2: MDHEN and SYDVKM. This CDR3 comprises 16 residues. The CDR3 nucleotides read TGTGCCAGCAGTTTAGCCAGGGGGCCGCGGGCAGAGACCCAGTACTTC. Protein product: CASSLARGPRAETQYF. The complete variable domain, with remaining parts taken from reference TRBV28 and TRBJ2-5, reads DVKVTQSSRYLVKRTGEKVFLECVQDMDHENMFWYRQDPGLGLRLIYFSYDVKMKEKGDIPEGYSVSREKKERFSLILESASTNQTSMYLCASSLARGPRAETQYFGPGTRLLVL.

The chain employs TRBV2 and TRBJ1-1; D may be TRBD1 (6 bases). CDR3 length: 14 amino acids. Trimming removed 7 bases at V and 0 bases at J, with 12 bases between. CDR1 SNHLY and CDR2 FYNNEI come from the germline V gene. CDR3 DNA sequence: TGTGCCAGCACTCAGACAGGACTGAACACTGAAGCTTTCTTT. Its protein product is CASTQTGLNTEAFF.

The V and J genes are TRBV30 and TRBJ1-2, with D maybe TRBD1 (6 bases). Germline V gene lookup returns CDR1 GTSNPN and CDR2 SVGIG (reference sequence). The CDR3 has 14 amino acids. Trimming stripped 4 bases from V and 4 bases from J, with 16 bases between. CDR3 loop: CAWNGRDTTYGYTF. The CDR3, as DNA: TGTGCCTGGAACGGAAGGGACACCACCTATGGCTACACCTTC.

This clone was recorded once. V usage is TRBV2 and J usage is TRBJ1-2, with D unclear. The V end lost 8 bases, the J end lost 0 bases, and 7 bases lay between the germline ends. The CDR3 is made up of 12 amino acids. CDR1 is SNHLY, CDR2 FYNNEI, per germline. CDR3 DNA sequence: TGTGCCAGCTCTCCTTCTAACTATGGCTACACCTTC. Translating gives CASSPSNYGYTF.

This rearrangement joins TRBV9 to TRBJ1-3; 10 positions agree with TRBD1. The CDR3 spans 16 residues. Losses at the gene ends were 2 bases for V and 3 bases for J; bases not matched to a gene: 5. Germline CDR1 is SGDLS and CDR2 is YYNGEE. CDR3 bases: TGTGCCAGCAGCGTCGGGGGGGACAGGGGTGGAAACACCATATATTTT. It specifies CASSVGGDRGGNTIYF.

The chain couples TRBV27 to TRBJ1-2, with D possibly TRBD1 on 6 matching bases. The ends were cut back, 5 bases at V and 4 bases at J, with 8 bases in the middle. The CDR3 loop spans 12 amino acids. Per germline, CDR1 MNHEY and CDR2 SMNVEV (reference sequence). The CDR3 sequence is CASSLQGYGYTF. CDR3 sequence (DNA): TGTGCCAGCAGTCTACAGGGCTATGGCTACACCTTC.